A few counts support the clone carrying this TCR beta chain. The target antigen is unknown. The TCR alpha and TCR beta cDNA libraries, bearing sample barcodes and UMIs, were generated by 5'RACE using constant-segment primers. TCRdb re-derived calls from the 5' RACE reads in MiXCR, one entry per CDR3 protein. In the table there are around 340,000 distinct CDR3 sequences, roughly 13% of which are singletons. Trimming took 6 bases from V and 1 from J; bases not matched to a gene: 4. This CDR3 region has 14 residues. Germline assignment: CDR1 SGHTA and CDR2 FQGNSA. This sample stems from a study of T-cell memory formation after mild COVID-19. Overall study results and limits: Mostly located in CM and EM were contracting CD4+ clones, with contracting CD8+ clones located in EMRA. The pre-infection memory compartment contained some responding clones, suggesting cross-reactive memory joined. Clones that shrank (day 15 to 85) were balanced CD4/CD8, whereas later expanders leaned CD4+.

Sequenced sample: PBMCs or a T cell subset sorted from them (not recorded which). This chain uses TRBV7-2 with TRBJ2-3; 7 bases match TRBD2. This TCR came from a man aged 18 to 29 who had mild COVID-19 (a few samples of this study predate the infection). Cell type and time point are not known. The chain's CDR3 is CASRGGGGTDTQYF. The CDR3 bases are TGTGCCAGCAGGGGCGGGGGAGGCACAGATACGCAGTATTTT.